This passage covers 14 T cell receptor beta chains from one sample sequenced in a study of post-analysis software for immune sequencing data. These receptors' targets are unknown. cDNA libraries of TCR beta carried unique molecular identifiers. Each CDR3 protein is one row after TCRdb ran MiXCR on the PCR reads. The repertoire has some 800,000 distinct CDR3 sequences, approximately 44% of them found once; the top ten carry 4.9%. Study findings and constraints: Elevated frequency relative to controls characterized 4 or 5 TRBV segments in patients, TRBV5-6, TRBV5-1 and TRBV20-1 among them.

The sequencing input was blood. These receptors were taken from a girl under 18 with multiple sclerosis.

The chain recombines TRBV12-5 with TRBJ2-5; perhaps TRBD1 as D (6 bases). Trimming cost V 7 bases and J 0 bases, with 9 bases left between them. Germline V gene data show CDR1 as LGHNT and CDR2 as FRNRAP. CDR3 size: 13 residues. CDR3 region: CASVRGYQETQYF. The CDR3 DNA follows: TGTGCTAGTGTGAGGGGGTACCAAGAGACCCAGTACTTC.

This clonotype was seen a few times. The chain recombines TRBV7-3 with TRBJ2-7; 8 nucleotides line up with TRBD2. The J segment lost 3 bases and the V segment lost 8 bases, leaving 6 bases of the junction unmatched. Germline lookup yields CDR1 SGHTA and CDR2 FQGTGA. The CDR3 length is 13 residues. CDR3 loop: CASGSGSGYEQYF. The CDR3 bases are TGTGCCAGCGGAAGCGGGAGTGGCTACGAGCAGTACTTC.

The chain's CDR3 is CASSHWGGVLTF. The CDR3 region has the DNA TGCGCCAGCAGCCATTGGGGGGGGGTCCTGACTTTC. The rearrangement uses TRBV4-3 and TRBJ2-6; TRBD2 aligns across 7 bases. CDR1 is LGHNA and CDR2 is YSLEER in the germline V gene. Trimming took 3 bases from V and 13 from J; bases not matched to a gene: 3. This CDR3 has 12 amino acids.

CDR3: CSASGTSAEQYF. As DNA, the CDR3 is TGCAGTGCTAGTGGGACTAGCGCTGAGCAGTACTTC. The chain carries TRBV20-1 and TRBJ2-7; 10 bases align to TRBD2. This CDR3 is 12 amino acids long. Germline CDR1 is DFQATT and CDR2 is SNEGSKA (reference sequence). Unmatched junction bases numbered 3, after V lost 3 bases and J lost 7 bases.

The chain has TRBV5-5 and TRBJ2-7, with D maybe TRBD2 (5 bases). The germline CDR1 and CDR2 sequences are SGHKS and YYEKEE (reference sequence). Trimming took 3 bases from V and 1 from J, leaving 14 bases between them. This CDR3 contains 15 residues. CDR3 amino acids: CASSYGVASSYEQYF. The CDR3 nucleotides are TGTGCCAGCAGCTACGGGGTAGCGTCGTCCTACGAGCAGTACTTC.

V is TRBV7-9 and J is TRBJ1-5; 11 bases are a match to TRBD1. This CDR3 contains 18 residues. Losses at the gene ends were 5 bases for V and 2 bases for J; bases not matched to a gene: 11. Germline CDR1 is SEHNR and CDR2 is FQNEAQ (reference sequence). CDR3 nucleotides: TGTGCCAGCAGCCTCGGACAGGGGGCAAGTTGGGGCAATCAGCCCCAGCATTTT. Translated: CASSLGQGASWGNQPQHF.

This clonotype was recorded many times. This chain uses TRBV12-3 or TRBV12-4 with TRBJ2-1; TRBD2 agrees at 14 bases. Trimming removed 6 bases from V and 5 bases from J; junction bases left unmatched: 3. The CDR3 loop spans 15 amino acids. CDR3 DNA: TGTGCCAGCAGCACGGGACTAGCGGGAGACAATGAGCAGTTCTTC. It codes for CASSTGLAGDNEQFF.

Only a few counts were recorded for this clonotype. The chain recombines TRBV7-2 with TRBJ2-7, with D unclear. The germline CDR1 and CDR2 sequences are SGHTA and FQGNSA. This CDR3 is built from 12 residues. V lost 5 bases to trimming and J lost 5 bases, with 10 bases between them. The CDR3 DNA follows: TGTGCCAGCAGCCCTGGACCCCACGAGCAGTACTTC. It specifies CASSPGPHEQYF.

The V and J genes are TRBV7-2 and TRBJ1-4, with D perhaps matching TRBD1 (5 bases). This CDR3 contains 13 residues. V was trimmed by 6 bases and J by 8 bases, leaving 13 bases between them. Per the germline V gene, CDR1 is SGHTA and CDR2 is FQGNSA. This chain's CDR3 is CASRGRQFEKLFF. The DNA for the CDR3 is TGTGCCAGCAGGGGTAGACAGTTCGAAAAACTGTTTTTT.

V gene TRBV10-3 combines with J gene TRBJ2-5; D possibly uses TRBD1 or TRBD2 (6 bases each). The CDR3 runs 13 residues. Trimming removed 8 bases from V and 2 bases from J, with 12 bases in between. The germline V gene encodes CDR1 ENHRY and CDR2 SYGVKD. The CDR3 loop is CAISEGGQETQYF. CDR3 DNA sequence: TGTGCCATCTCTGAAGGGGGGCAAGAGACCCAGTACTTC.

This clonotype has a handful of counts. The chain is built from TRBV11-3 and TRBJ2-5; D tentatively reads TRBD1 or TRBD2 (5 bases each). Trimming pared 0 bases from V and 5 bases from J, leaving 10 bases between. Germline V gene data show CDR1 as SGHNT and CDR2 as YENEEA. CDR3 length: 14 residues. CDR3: CASSLDTGTETQYF. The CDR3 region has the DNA TGTGCCAGCAGCTTAGATACGGGGACGGAGACCCAGTACTTC.

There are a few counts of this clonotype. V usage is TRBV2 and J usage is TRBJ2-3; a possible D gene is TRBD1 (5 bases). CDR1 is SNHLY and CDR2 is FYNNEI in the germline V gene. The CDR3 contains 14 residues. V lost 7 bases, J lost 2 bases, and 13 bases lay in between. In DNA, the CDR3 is TGTGCCAGCACCAACCGACAGTTCACAGATACGCAGTATTTT. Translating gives CASTNRQFTDTQYF.

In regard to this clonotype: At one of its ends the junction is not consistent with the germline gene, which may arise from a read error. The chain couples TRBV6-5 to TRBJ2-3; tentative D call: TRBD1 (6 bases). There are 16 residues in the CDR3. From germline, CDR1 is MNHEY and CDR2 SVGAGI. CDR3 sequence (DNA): TGTGCCAGCAGTTCTACGTGGGGGCGCGGCACAAATACGCAGTATTTT. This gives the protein CASSSTWGRGTNTQYF.

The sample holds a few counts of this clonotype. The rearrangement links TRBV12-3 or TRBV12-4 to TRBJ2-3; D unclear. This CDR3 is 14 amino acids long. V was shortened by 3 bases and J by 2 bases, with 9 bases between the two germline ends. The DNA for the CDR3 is TGTGCCAGCAGTTTTTTCCGGATCACAGATACGCAGTATTTT. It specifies CASSFFRITDTQYF.